This TCR beta chain was captured by sequencing in a study of human versus mouse CDR3 diversity and MHC coevolution. About the research overall: Samples had between roughly 0.6 x 10^7 and 1.6 x 10^7 valid reads.

This clone has just one count. The antigen is not known. The CDR3 has 14 residues. With V trimmed by 6 bases and J by 2 bases, 6 bases remained unmatched. In germline, CDR1 is KGHSH, CDR2 LQKENI. The table came from immunoSEQ multiplex PCR; TCRdb's copy has only in-frame clones and leaves some out. This table holds tens of thousands of clones, around 93% found once. Regarding the study as a whole: Human T cells underwent selection on a handful of different MHC II alleles. Human CDR3s averaged more deletions and insertions than mouse CDR3s.

The rearrangement uses TRBV18 and TRBJ2-7; 8 nucleotides line up with TRBD2. Sequenced material: naive CD4+ T cells from blood. Regarding subset: CD45RO-negative CD62L-positive naive CD4 T cells. This TCR was recovered from a person aged 30-69 years in good health. CDR3 sequence: CASSETGLAYEQYF. In DNA, the CDR3 is TGTGCCAGCTCGGAGACGGGACTAGCCTACGAGCAGTACTTC.